This T cell receptor (delta chain) is from a study of γδ T cells in repeated Plasmodium falciparum infection. Looking at the study overall: Each infection was followed by sampling at 21 days, plus baseline and some pre-infection draws.

This CDR3 contains 23 residues. Germline V CDR1 and CDR2: TVYSNPD, GDNSRS (reference sequence). Each sorted gammadelta sample had TRG and TRD chains sequenced. TCRdb applied CATT to the multiplex PCR reads for clone calling. The sample comprises some 51,000 delta-chain clones, roughly 1.9% of which are singletons, and about 24% rests with the top ten. With respect to this clone: What it recognizes is unknown. A far larger clone is a single base away, which makes a read error likely. This CDR3 is also generated by other DNA sequences in the sample.

Bulk repertoires came from Vgamma9/Vdelta2+ or Vdelta2-negative gammadelta T cells flow-sorted from PBMC. Notes on the study in general: In Vdelta2-negative, largely Vdelta1+, gammadelta repertoires, repeated controlled infections appeared to drive clonal selection waves.

The chain carries TRDV3 and TRDJ1; the match to TRDD3 covers 12 bases. Since TCRdb gives no J gene, matching the DNA to germline was used here to assign it. Input material: gamma-delta T cells from blood. The TCR was taken from a pool of human donors (malaria-infected and uninfected, not separated). Written as DNA, the CDR3 is TGCGCCTTTAGGCTGTACCCTACGCTGAAACACTGGGGGATACCGAAGTACACCGATAAACTCATCTTT. It codes for CAFRLYPTLKHWGIPKYTDKLIF.